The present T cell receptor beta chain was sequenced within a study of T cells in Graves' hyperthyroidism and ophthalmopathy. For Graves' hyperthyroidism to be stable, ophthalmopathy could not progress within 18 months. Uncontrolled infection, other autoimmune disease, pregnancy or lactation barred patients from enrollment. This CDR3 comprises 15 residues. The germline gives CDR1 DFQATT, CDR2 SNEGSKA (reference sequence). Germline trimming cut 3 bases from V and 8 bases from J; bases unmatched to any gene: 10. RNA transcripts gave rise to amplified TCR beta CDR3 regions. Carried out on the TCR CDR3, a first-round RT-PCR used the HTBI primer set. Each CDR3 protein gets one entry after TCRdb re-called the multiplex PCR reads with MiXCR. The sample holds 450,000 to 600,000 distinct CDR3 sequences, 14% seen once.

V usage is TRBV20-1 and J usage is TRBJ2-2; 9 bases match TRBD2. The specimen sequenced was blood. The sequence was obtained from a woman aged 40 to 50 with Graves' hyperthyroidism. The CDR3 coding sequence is TGCAGTGCTAGGCCTAGCGGGGTACTAGGAGGGGAGCTGTTTTTT. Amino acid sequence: CSARPSGVLGGELFF.